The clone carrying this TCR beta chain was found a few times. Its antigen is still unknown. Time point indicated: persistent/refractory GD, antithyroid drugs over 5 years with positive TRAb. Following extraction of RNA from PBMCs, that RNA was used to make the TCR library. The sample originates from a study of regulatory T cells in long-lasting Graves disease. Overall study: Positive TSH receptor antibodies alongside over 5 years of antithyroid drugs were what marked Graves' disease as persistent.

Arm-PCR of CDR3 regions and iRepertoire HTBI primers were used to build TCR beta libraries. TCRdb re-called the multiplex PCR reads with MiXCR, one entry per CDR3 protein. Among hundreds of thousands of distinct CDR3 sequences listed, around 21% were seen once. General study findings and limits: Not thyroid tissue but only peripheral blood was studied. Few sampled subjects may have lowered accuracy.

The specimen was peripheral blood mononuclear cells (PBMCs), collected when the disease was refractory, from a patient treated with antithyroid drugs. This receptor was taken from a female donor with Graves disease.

CDR3: CAWSVRGTILRETQYF. As DNA, the CDR3 is TGTGCCTGGAGTGTACGGGGGACTATCCTGCGGGAGACCCAGTACTTC. This chain links TRBV30 with TRBJ2-5; 7 nucleotides align to TRBD2. The CDR3 runs 16 residues. Looked up from germline, CDR1 is GTSNPN and CDR2 is SVGIG (reference sequence). Unmatched junction bases numbered 12, after V lost 0 bases and J lost 5 bases.